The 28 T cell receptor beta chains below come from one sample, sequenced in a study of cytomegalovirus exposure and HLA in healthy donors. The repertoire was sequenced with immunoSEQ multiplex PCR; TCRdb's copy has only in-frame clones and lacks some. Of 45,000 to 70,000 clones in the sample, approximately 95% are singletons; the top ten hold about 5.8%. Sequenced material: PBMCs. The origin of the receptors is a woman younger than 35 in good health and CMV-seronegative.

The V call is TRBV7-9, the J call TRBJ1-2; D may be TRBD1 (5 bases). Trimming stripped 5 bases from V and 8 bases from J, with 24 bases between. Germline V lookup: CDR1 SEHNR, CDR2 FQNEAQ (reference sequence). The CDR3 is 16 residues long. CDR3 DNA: TGTGCCAGCAGCGTTACGGACATAGGGTTATTCTCAGGCTACACCTTC. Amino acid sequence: CASSVTDIGLFSGYTF.

The CDR3 loop reads CASSLGRVKHYEQYV. CDR3 sequence (DNA): TGTGCCAGCAGCTTAGGACGGGTGAAACACTACGAGCAGTACGTC. The V call is TRBV7-6, the J call TRBJ2-7; D is undetermined. V was shortened by 1 base and J by 3 bases, with 13 bases between the two germline ends. The germline V gene encodes CDR1 SGHVS and CDR2 FNYEAQ. CDR3 length: 15 residues.

In DNA form, the CDR3 reads TGTGCCAGCAGTAAAGGGAGTAGGGCGCAGTATTTT. Its protein product is CASSKGSRAQYF. The genes are TRBV6-5 and TRBJ2-3, with D tentatively TRBD2 (5 bases). There are 12 residues in the CDR3. The V gene lost 5 bases and the J gene lost 10 bases, with 13 bases spanning the gap. CDR1 MNHEY and CDR2 SVGAGI come from the germline V gene.

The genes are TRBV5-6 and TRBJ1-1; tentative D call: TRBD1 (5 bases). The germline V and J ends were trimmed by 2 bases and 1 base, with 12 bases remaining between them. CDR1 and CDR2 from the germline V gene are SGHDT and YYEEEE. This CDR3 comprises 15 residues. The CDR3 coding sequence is TGTGCCAGCAGCTTTTCTTACAGGACGAACACTGAAGCTTTCTTT. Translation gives CASSFSYRTNTEAFF.

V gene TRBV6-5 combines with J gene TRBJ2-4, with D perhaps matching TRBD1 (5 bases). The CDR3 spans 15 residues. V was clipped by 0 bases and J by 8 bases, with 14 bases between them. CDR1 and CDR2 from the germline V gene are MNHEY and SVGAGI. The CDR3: CASSYSNPGRDIQYF. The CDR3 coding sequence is TGTGCCAGCAGTTACTCGAACCCGGGCAGGGACATTCAGTACTTC.

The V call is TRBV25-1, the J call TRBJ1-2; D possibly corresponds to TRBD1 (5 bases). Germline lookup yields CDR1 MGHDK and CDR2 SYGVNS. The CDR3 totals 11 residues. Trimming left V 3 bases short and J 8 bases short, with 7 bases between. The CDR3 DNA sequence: TGTGCCAGCAGTGATCAGGGAGGCTACACCTTC. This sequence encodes CASSDQGGYTF.

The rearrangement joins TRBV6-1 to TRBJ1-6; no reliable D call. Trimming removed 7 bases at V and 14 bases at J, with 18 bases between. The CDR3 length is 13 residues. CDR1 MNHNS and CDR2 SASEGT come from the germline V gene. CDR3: CASTGPGGMALHF. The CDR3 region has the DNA TGTGCCAGCACCGGGCCCGGAGGGATGGCCCTCCACTTT.

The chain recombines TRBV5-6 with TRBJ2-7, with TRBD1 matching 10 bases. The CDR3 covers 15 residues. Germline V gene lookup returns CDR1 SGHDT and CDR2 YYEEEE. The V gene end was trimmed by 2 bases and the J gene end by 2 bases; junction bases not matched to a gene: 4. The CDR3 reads CASSLVGTGAYEQYF. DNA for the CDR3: TGTGCCAGCAGCTTAGTTGGGACAGGGGCCTACGAGCAGTACTTC. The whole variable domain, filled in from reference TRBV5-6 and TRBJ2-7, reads DAGVTQSPTHLIKTRGQQVTLRCSPKSGHDTVSWYQQALGQGPQFIFQYYEEEERQRGNFPDRFSGHQFPNYSSELNVNALLLGDSALYLCASSLVGTGAYEQYFGPGTRLTVT.

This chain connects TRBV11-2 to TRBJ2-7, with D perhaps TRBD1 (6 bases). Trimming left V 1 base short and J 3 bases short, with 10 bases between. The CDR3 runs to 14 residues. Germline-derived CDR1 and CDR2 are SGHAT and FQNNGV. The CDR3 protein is CASSLGTGIYEQYV. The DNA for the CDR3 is TGTGCCAGCAGCTTAGGAACAGGGATCTACGAGCAGTACGTC.

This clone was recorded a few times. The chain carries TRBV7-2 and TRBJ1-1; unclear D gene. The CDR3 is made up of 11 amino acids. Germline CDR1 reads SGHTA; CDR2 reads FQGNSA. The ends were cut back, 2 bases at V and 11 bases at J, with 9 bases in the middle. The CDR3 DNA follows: TGTGCCAGCAGCTTATACTCAAGTGCTTTCTTT. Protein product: CASSLYSSAFF.

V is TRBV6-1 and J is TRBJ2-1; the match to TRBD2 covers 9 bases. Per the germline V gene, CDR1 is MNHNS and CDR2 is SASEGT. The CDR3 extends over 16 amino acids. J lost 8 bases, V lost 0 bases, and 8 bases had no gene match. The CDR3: CASSEAGSGSYDEQFF. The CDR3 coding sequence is TGTGCCAGCAGTGAAGCTGGTAGCGGGAGTTATGATGAGCAGTTCTTC.

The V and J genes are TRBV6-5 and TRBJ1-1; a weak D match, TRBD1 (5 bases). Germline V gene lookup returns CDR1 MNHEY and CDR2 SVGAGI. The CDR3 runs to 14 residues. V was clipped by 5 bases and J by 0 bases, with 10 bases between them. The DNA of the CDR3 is TGTGCCAGCAGTCGACAGCTTATGAACACTGAAGCTTTCTTT. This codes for CASSRQLMNTEAFF.

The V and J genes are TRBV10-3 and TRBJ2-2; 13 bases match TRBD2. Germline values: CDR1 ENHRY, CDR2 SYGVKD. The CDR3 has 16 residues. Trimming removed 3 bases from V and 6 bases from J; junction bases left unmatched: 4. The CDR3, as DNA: TGTGCCATCAGTGATGGGACTAGCGGGGTTCCCGGGGAGCTGTTTTTT. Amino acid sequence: CAISDGTSGVPGELFF.

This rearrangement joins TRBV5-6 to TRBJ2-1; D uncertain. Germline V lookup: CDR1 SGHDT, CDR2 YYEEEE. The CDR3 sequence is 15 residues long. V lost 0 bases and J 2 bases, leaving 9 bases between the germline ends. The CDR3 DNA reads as TGTGCCAGCAGCTTGGCCCGTCAGGCCTACAATGAGCAGTTCTTC. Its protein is CASSLARQAYNEQFF.

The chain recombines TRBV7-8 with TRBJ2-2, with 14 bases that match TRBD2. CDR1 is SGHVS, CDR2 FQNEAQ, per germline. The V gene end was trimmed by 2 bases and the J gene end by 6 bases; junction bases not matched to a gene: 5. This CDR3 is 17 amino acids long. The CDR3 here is CASSLWTSGGRAGELFF. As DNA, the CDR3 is TGTGCCAGCAGCTTATGGACTAGCGGGGGGAGGGCCGGGGAGCTGTTTTTT.

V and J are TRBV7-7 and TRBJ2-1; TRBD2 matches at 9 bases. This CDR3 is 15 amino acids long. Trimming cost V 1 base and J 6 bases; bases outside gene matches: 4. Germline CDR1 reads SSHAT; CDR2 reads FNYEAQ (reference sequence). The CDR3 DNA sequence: TGTGCCAGCAGCTTAGAAGTGACTAGCGGCAATGAGCAGTTCTTC. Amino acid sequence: CASSLEVTSGNEQFF.

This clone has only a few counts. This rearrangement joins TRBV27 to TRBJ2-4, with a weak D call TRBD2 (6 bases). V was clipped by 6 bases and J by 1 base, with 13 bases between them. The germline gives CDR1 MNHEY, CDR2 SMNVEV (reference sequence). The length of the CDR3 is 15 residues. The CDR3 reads CASRGTGVAKNIQYF. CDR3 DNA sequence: TGTGCCAGCAGGGGAACGGGGGTGGCCAAAAACATTCAGTACTTC.

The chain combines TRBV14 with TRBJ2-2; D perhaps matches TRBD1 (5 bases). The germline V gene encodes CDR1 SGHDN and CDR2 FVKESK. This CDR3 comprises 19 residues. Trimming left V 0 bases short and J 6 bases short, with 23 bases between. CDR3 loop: CASSQDDSIRVHRPGELFF. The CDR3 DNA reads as TGTGCCAGCAGCCAAGATGACAGTATAAGGGTCCACCGACCCGGGGAGCTGTTTTTT. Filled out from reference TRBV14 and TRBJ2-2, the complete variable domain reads EAGVTQFPSHSVIEKGQTVTLRCDPISGHDNLYWYRRVMGKEIKFLLHFVKESKQDESGMPNNRFLAERTGGTYSTLKVQPAELEDSGVYFCASSQDDSIRVHRPGELFFGEGSRLTVL.

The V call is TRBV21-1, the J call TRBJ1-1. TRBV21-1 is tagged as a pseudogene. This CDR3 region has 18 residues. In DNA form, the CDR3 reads TGTGCCAGCAGCAAAGATATGGGAGGCCCTGTTAGTGGCACTGAAGCTTTCTTT. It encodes CASSKDMGGPVSGTEAFF.

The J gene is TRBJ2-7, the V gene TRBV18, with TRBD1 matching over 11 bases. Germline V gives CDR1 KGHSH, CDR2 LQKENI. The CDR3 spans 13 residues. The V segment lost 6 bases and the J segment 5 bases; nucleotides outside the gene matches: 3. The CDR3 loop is CASSRDRGNEQYV. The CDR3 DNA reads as TGTGCCAGCTCTCGGGACAGGGGGAACGAGCAGTACGTC.

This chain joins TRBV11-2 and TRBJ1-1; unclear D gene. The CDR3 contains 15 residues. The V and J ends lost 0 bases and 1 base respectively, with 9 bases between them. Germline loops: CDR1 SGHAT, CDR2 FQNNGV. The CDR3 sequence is CASSLDLGGNTEAFF. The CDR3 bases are TGTGCCAGCAGCTTAGATCTTGGCGGGAACACTGAAGCTTTCTTT.

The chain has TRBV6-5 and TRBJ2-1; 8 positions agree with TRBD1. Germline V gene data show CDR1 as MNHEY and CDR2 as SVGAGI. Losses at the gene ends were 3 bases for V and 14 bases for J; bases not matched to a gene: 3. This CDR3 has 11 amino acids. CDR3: CASSYQDREFF. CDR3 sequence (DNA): TGTGCCAGCAGTTATCAGGACAGGGAGTTCTTC.

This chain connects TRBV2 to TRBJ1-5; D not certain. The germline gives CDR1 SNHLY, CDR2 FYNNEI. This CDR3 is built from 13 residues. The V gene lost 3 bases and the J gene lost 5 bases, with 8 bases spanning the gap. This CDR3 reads CASSEASHQPQHF. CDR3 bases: TGTGCCAGCAGTGAGGCTTCCCATCAGCCCCAGCATTTT.

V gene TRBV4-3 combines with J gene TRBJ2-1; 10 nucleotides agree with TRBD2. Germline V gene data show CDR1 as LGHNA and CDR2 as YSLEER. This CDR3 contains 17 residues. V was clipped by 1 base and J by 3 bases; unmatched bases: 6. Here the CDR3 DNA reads TGCGCCAGCAGCCAAGGCCTCCTAGCGGGAGTCTACAATGAGCAGTTCTTC. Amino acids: CASSQGLLAGVYNEQFF.

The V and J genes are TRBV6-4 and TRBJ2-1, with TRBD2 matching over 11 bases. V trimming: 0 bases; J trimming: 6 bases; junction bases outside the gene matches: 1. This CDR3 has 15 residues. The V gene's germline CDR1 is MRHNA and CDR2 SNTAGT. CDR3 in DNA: TGTGCCAGCAGTGACTCTAGCGGGGGGGCCAATGAGCAGTTCTTC. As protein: CASSDSSGGANEQFF.

The CDR3 nucleotides are TGTGCCAGCAGCCCCCCCGATACTCACACCGGGGAGCTGTTTTTT. Its protein is CASSPPDTHTGELFF. The rearrangement joins TRBV9 to TRBJ2-2, with D unclear. Germline V gene data show CDR1 as SGDLS and CDR2 as YYNGEE. V gave up 4 bases and J gave up 3 bases, with 13 bases separating them. CDR3 length: 15 amino acids.

The chain's CDR3 is CSVEDRQGSTEAFF. CDR3 DNA sequence: TGCAGCGTTGAAGATAGACAGGGGAGCACTGAAGCTTTCTTT. The J gene is TRBJ1-1, the V gene TRBV29-1, with TRBD1 matching over 8 bases. The CDR3 has 14 amino acids. Germline V gene lookup returns CDR1 SQVTM and CDR2 ANQGSEA. V was clipped by 0 bases and J by 4 bases; unmatched bases: 4.

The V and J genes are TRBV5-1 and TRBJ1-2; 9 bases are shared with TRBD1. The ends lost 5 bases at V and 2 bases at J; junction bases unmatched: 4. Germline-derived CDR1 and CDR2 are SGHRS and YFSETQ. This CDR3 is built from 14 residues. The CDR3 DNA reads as TGCGCCAGCAGTTCCGGGACAGGGAACTATGGCTACACCTTC. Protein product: CASSSGTGNYGYTF.